The rows below give T cell receptor beta chains drawn from one sample of a study of shared clonotypes between healthy human individuals. Generated by immunoSEQ multiplex PCR, the TCRdb table keeps only in-frame clones and is missing some. The data show 2 million to 2.5 million clones, roughly 93% seen once. The specimen was naive CD4+ T cells from PBMCs. The receptor source for this set is a man younger than 35 in good health. Some clones in this sample may be carry-over from other donors' samples. Both conserved end residues are part of each CDR3. A D gene is named only where the DNA matches it firmly. Part of the rows lack a size; the others show once, few, many or a class for expanded clones.

TRBV10-1	-	-	TRBJ2-7	TGCGCCAGCAGTGTAGGGCCCGCCTACGAGCAGTACTTC	CASSVGPAYEQYF
TRBV5-8	-	-	TRBJ2-5	TGTGCCAGCAGCCCCAACCGACCGTGGCCTTCCCCATCCGGAGAGACCCAGTACTTC	CASSPNRPWPSPSGETQYF
TRBV5-6	-	-	TRBJ2-3	TGTGCCAGCAGCTTGAGGGGGAGGACAGATACGCAGTATTTT	CASSLRGRTDTQYF
TRBV28	-	-	TRBJ2-1	TGTGCCAGTTCCGCTTGGACAGACTTTGACAATGAGCAGTTCTTC	CASSAWTDFDNEQFF
TRBV21-1	-	-	TRBJ2-7	TGTGCCACCCATCATCCGACAGTCGACCCCTACGAGCAGTACTTC	CATHHPTVDPYEQYF
TRBV7-9	once	-	TRBJ1-3	TGTGCCGCGCATGGAAGCGGTGGAAACACCATATATTTT	CAAHGSGGNTIYF
TRBV30	-	TRBD1	TRBJ1-1	TGTGCCTGGAGAGCTCAGGGGGTAGGCACTGAAGCTTTCTTT	CAWRAQGVGTEAFF
TRBV28	-	TRBD2	TRBJ2-2	TGTGCCAGCAGTTTAGGACTAGCGCTAAACACCGGGGAGCTGTTTTTT	CASSLGLALNTGELFF
TRBV7-3	-	-	TRBJ2-2	TGTGCCAGCAGCTCCCTAGCTTTGGACAGCCCGAACACCGGGGAGCTGTTTTTT	CASSSLALDSPNTGELFF
TRBV6-5	once	-	TRBJ1-4	TGTGCCAGCAGTCTAAGGGGGACCCAAAAACTGTTTTTT	CASSLRGTQKLFF
TRBV2	-	TRBD2	TRBJ2-5	TGTGCCAGCAGTGTGGCTAGCGGGAGTGGGACCCAGTACTTC	CASSVASGSGTQYF
TRBV27	-	-	TRBJ2-5	TGTGCCAGCTGGGGAGACCAAGAGACCCAGTACTTC	CASWGDQETQYF
TRBV6-1	-	-	TRBJ2-3	TGTGCCAGCAGTGGGCACAGGGAAAGGACAGATACGCAGTATTTT	CASSGHRERTDTQYF
TRBV5-1	once	-	TRBJ2-1	TGCGCCAGCAGCCCTCCGAGGGAGATTTCAGGTCGATACAATGAGCAGTTCTTC	CASSPPREISGRYNEQFF
TRBV19	-	TRBD1	TRBJ2-7	TGTGCCAGTAGTAGACAGGGGGTCACCGCCGGGGAGCAGTACTTC	CASSRQGVTAGEQYF
TRBV7-2	-	-	TRBJ2-3	TGTGCCAGCAGCTTACCGGGTGGTACAGATACGCAGTATTTT	CASSLPGGTDTQYF
TRBV6-5	-	-	TRBJ1-4	TGTGCCAGCAGCGACCGCGCAGGGATTGAAAAACTGTTTTTT	CASSDRAGIEKLFF
TRBV5-8	-	-	TRBJ1-5	TGTGCCAGCAGCTTAATCCGCCAGACTAGGACCAATCAGCCCCAGCATTTT	CASSLIRQTRTNQPQHF
TRBV19	-	TRBD2	TRBJ2-7	TGTGCCAGTAGTCCAACTAGCGGAGTCTACTACGAGCAGTACTTC	CASSPTSGVYYEQYF
TRBV7-3	-	-	TRBJ2-1	TGTGCCAGCAGCTTAGAAGGGGATATTAGGAATGAGCAGTTCTTC	CASSLEGDIRNEQFF
TRBV27	once	-	TRBJ2-7	TGTGCCAGTTTACTTCGAGGCTACGAGCAGTACTTC	CASLLRGYEQYF
TRBV5-4	-	-	TRBJ2-7	TGTGCCAGCAGCTTGGGGCCCCCCGTAGAATACGAGCAGTACTTC	CASSLGPPVEYEQYF
TRBV28	once	-	TRBJ2-7	TGTGCCAGCAGGGGTTTTTACGAGCAGTACTTC	CASRGFYEQYF
TRBV6-1	-	TRBD1	TRBJ2-2	TGTGCCAGCACCTTGGGACAGTCAGGCGGGGAGCTGTTTTTT	CASTLGQSGGELFF
TRBV5-6	-	TRBD1	TRBJ2-1	TGTGCCAGCAGCTTGGACAGGGGGATCTACAATGAGCAGTTCTTC	CASSLDRGIYNEQFF
TRBV7-3	-	-	TRBJ2-1	TGTGCCAGCAGCCCAGGTCCGGGACGCTACAATGAGCAGTTCTTC	CASSPGPGRYNEQFF
TRBV6-1	-	TRBD2	TRBJ2-1	TGTGCCAGCAGTGAATTTTTCTGGTGGGAGGGCCTGCCTGAGCAGTTCTTC	CASSEFFWWEGLPEQFF
TRBV14	-	-	TRBJ1-3	TGTGCCAGCAGCCAAAGGGACCTAAGAAACACCATATATTTT	CASSQRDLRNTIYF
TRBV27	-	-	TRBJ2-7	TGTGCCAGCACCAGCCTAGGCGGACCCTACGAGCAGTACTTC	CASTSLGGPYEQYF
TRBV6-5	-	-	TRBJ2-2	TGTGCCAGCAGTTACTCGTTTGCTAGACGTGCCGGGGAGCTGTTTTTT	CASSYSFARRAGELFF
TRBV18	-	TRBD2	TRBJ2-5	TGTGCCAGCTCCGGACTAGCACATCAAGAGACCCAGTACTTC	CASSGLAHQETQYF
TRBV9	-	-	TRBJ2-1	TGTGCCAGCAGCGTAAGCCAGGGTACCTACAATGAGCAGTTCTTC	CASSVSQGTYNEQFF
TRBV7-8	-	TRBD1	TRBJ2-5	TGTGCCAGCAGCCCCCGGGACAGGGGGCTCGAGACCCAGTACTTC	CASSPRDRGLETQYF
TRBV6-5	-	-	TRBJ2-5	TGTGCCAGCAGTTACTCATCCCCTAGGGAGGAGACCCAGTACTTC	CASSYSSPREETQYF
TRBV11-2	-	TRBD2	TRBJ2-5	TGTGCCAGCAGCGAGCACCCACCGGGGGCGGGAGGGTACCAAGAGACCCAGTACTTC	CASSEHPPGAGGYQETQYF
TRBV7-2	-	-	TRBJ1-6	TGTGCCAGCAGCTTAGGCCCAGGGGTCAATTCACCCCTCCACTTT	CASSLGPGVNSPLHF
TRBV7-9	-	-	TRBJ1-1	TGTGCCAGCAGCTTGGGGGGGCTCACTGAAGCTTTCTTT	CASSLGGLTEAFF
TRBV28	-	-	TRBJ1-1	TGTGCCAGCGCTCTTCTTGAGGTCCCACGGACTGAAGCTTTCTTT	CASALLEVPRTEAFF
TRBV18	-	-	TRBJ2-3	TGTGCCAGCTCACCCCTCGCCCGGGATACGCAGTATTTT	CASSPLARDTQYF
TRBV28	-	-	TRBJ2-3	TGTGCCAGCAGCACAAGAACAGATACGCAGTATTTT	CASSTRTDTQYF
TRBV29-1	-	-	TRBJ1-4	TGCAGCGTTTTAGACAGGAATGAAAAACTGTTTTTT	CSVLDRNEKLFF
TRBV4-3	-	TRBD2	TRBJ2-7	TGCGCCAGCAGCCACGGGACTAGCGGGAGCTACGAGCAGTACTTC	CASSHGTSGSYEQYF
TRBV5-1	-	-	TRBJ1-1	TGCGCCAGCAGCCCCGGTGGGGGCGCCCCAAACACTGAAGCTTTCTTT	CASSPGGGAPNTEAFF
TRBV5-4	few	-	TRBJ1-5	TGTGCCAGCAGCTTGGATGATCAGCCCCAGCATTTT	CASSLDDQPQHF
TRBV6-1	-	TRBD2	TRBJ2-7	TGTGCCAGCAGTGAAGCGTGGGTAGCGGGAGGTGAGCAGTACTTC	CASSEAWVAGGEQYF
TRBV27	-	TRBD1	TRBJ2-7	TGTGCCAGCAGTTGGCAGGACAGGGGCCACGAGCAGTACTTC	CASSWQDRGHEQYF
TRBV27	-	TRBD2	TRBJ2-2	TGTGCCAGCAGTTTAAGTAGCGGGATCGCCGGGGAGCTGTTTTTT	CASSLSSGIAGELFF
TRBV9	-	TRBD1	TRBJ2-7	TGTGCCAGCAGCCCTGGCTCAGCGGACAGGCCCTCCTACGAGCAGTACTTC	CASSPGSADRPSYEQYF
TRBV11-2	-	-	TRBJ2-6	TGTGCTCACGGGGCCAACGTCCTGACTTTC	CAHGANVLTF
TRBV28	-	TRBD1	TRBJ1-3	TGTGCCAGCAGTCCGACAGGGCTTAGCTCTGGAAACACCATATATTTT	CASSPTGLSSGNTIYF
TRBV5-5	-	-	TRBJ1-2	TGTGCCAGCAGCTTGGAGTTTAGGCAGGGCGGGTTCTATGGCTACACCTTC	CASSLEFRQGGFYGYTF
TRBV10-3	-	-	TRBJ1-6	TGTGCCATCAGTGAGGGACAGCTCACCTATAATTCACCCCTCCACTTT	CAISEGQLTYNSPLHF
TRBV6-5	-	TRBD2	TRBJ2-1	TGTGCCAGCAGTCGTCAAAGACTAGCTTCTGAGCAGTTCTTC	CASSRQRLASEQFF
TRBV11-2	-	-	TRBJ1-2	TGTGCCAGCAGCTTGACGGCAGGGGCGACTAACTATGGCTACACCTTC	CASSLTAGATNYGYTF
TRBV7-2	-	TRBD2	TRBJ2-1	TGTGCCAGCAGCTTTCGAAGCGGGAGTGGCGAGTTCTTC	CASSFRSGSGEFF
TRBV2	-	TRBD1	TRBJ1-4	TGTGCCAGCAGCCCGGGACAGCCTAATGAAAAACTGTTTTTT	CASSPGQPNEKLFF
TRBV27	-	-	TRBJ2-2	TGTGCCAGCAGTTTTGCCAGGGCGAACACCGGGGAGCTGTTTTTT	CASSFARANTGELFF
TRBV21-1	-	-	TRBJ1-5	TGTGCCAGCAGCCCCCGGGACGGACCTTCCAATCAGCCCCAGCATTTT	CASSPRDGPSNQPQHF
TRBV7-9	-	-	TRBJ2-1	TGTGCCAGCAGCTTCGCGGAGTGGGAGCAGTTCTTC	CASSFAEWEQFF